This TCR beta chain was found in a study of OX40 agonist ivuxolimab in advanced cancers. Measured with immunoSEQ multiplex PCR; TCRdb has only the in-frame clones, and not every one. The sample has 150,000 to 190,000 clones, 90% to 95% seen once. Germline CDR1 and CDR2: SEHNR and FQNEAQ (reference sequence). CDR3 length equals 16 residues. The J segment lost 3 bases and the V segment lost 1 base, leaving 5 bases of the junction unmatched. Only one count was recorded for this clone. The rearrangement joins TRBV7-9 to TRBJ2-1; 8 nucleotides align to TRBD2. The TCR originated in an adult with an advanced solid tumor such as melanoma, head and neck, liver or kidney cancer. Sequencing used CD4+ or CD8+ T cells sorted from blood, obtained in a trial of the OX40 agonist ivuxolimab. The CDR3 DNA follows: TGTGCCAGCAGCTTAGTACGGACTAGCTACTACAATGAGCAGTTCTTC. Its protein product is CASSLVRTSYYNEQFF.